This T cell receptor (beta chain) was sequenced in a study of blood T cell repertoires in COVID-19. On the study more broadly: COVID-19 samples, acute and convalescent, were from the United States, Italy and Spain. PBMCs, B-cell-depleted T cells, or T cells provided the cDNA or gDNA that made up the material.

Per the authors' pipeline: Reference gene primers were amplified, and this amplification served to estimate nucleated cell counts. Assay: immunoSEQ multiplex PCR; the TCRdb copy retains only in-frame clones and omits some. V, J and clone size are those of that table, while D and trimming were read from the DNA. The table includes 150,000 to 200,000 clones, under 90% detected once. This clonotype was sampled from a woman aged 80 or over with acute or convalescent COVID-19. The source material was peripheral blood.

The CDR3 DNA follows: TGTGCCAGCAGCCAAGACAGGGGCCGGGGCTACACCTTC. Protein: CASSQDRGRGYTF. This chain joins TRBV3-1 (or the pseudogene TRBV3-2) and TRBJ1-2; the D gene is possibly TRBD1 (6 bases). V was shortened by 0 bases and J by 8 bases, with 10 bases between the two germline ends. Germline loops: CDR1 LGHDT, CDR2 YNNKEL (reference sequence). CDR3 length: 13 residues.